These T cell receptor beta chains were read from a single sample in a study of blood T cell repertoires in COVID-19. Clones were sequenced by immunoSEQ multiplex PCR, and TCRdb holds only the in-frame ones, with some missing. The data show about 410,000 clones, about 89% seen once. Specimen: peripheral blood. The receptors originated from a woman in her thirties or forties with COVID-19, enrolled during active disease. Both conserved end residues are part of each CDR3. A D gene is named only where the DNA matches it firmly. Some rows mark clone size as missing; the rest say once, few, many or name a class of expanded clone.

-,-,TRBJ1-2,TRBV27,TGTGCCAGCAGTTTCTTCCCGGACATATTCTATGGCTACACCTTC,CASSFFPDIFYGYTF
-,-,TRBJ1-3,TRBV9,TGTGCCAGCAGCGTAGCCCCTGGGGGGAAATTCTCTGGAAACACCATATATTTT,CASSVAPGGKFSGNTIYF
TRBD1,once,TRBJ2-5,TRBV5-8,TGTGCCAGCAGCCATCGGACAGGGAGAGAGACCCAGTACTTC,CASSHRTGRETQYF
-,few,TRBJ2-7,TRBV7-2,TGTGCCAGCAGCTTAGAGGCAGGGTACTCCTACGAGCAGTACTTC,CASSLEAGYSYEQYF
-,-,TRBJ1-4,TRBV6-6,TGTGCCAGCAGTTACTCGCGGGGCCATAATGAAAAACTGTTTTTT,CASSYSRGHNEKLFF
-,-,TRBJ2-1,TRBV5-1,TGCGCCAGCACCCTAAACGGAGGGTCTTACAATGAGCAGTTCTTC,CASTLNGGSYNEQFF
-,-,TRBJ1-4,TRBV29-1,TGCAGCGGAGTCGCAGGGGCGGCTGAAAAACTGTTTTTT,CSGVAGAAEKLFF
TRBD2,-,TRBJ2-1,TRBV4-3,TGCGCCAGCAGCCAGGACCATAGCGGGAGTATAAATGAGCAGTTCTTC,CASSQDHSGSINEQFF
TRBD1,-,TRBJ2-5,TRBV30,TGTGCCTGGAGTGTATTGGGGGGACAGGGATGGGAGACCCAGTACTTC,CAWSVLGGQGWETQYF
-,few,TRBJ1-5,TRBV6-5,TGTGCCAGCAGTTACTCGGCAGATCAGCCCCAGCATTTT,CASSYSADQPQHF
TRBD1,-,TRBJ1-1,TRBV30,TGTGCCAGTAAAACCGGGACAGGGAGTACTGAAGCTTTCTTT,CASKTGTGSTEAFF
TRBD1,-,TRBJ2-1,TRBV19,TGTGCCAGTAGTTTCCGGGACAGGGATGGGGATTTTAACAATGAGCAGTTCTTC,CASSFRDRDGDFNNEQFF
TRBD2,-,TRBJ2-1,TRBV18,TGTGCCAGCTCCCTCGACTGGGGGGGCTCCTACAATGAGCAGTTCTTC,CASSLDWGGSYNEQFF
TRBD1,-,TRBJ1-3,TRBV19,TGTGCCAGTAGTATGGGCCCCCCCACAGGGGCTGGAAACACCATATATTTT,CASSMGPPTGAGNTIYF
-,-,TRBJ2-7,TRBV3-1/TRBV3-2,TGTGCCAGCAGCCAGGTCTCCAGCTACGAGCAGTACTTC,CASSQVSSYEQYF
-,-,TRBJ1-2,TRBV4-3,TGCGCCAGCAGCCAGGGCCGGGGGGTTGGCTACACCTTC,CASSQGRGVGYTF
TRBD2,-,TRBJ2-7,TRBV7-9,TGTGCCAGCAGCTTAGGGTCTAGCGGGGTTTCTCGGGACGAGCAGTACTTC,CASSLGSSGVSRDEQYF
TRBD2,-,TRBJ2-1,TRBV18,TGTGCCAGCTCACAGGATGCTAGCGGGTACAATGAGCAGTTCTTC,CASSQDASGYNEQFF
TRBD1,once,TRBJ2-1,TRBV3-1/TRBV3-2,TGTGCCAGCAGCCAAGGGCCAGGGGGCCTGGGGGCCCTCTCTGAGCAGTTCTTC,CASSQGPGGLGALSEQFF
TRBD1,-,TRBJ1-2,TRBV5-1,TGCGCCAGCAGCCCTGGACAGGGAAGTGGCTACACCTTC,CASSPGQGSGYTF
-,-,TRBJ1-2,TRBV28,TGTGCCAGCAGTTTATTCTTCAGGGCCTCCCAAGGGGATGGCTACACCTTC,CASSLFFRASQGDGYTF
TRBD2,-,TRBJ2-7,TRBV27,TGTGCCAGCAGTTCCGGACTAGGATCCTACGAGCAGTACTTC,CASSSGLGSYEQYF
TRBD2,-,TRBJ2-1,TRBV19,TGTGCCAGTAGTATGTGGGGGGGTGGCAATGAGCAGTTCTTC,CASSMWGGGNEQFF
TRBD1,few,TRBJ1-2,TRBV4-1,TGCGCCAGCAGCCAAGTGACGGGACAGGGGTTCCGTGGCTACACCTTC,CASSQVTGQGFRGYTF
-,-,TRBJ1-2,TRBV12-3/TRBV12-4,TGTGCCAGCAGCCCCGGACGGAGGAGTGGCTACACCTTC,CASSPGRRSGYTF
TRBD1,-,TRBJ1-6,TRBV9,TGTGCCAGCAGCGCGGCCGGGACAGATAATTCACCCCTCCACTTT,CASSAAGTDNSPLHF
TRBD2,-,TRBJ2-2,TRBV6-5,TGTGCCAGCAGTTACCTACTAGCGGGACACACCGGGGAGCTGTTTTTT,CASSYLLAGHTGELFF
-,-,TRBJ2-5,TRBV7-7,TGTGCTAGCAGCTTTGCGGGCCCAGCGGAGACCCAGTACTTC,CASSFAGPAETQYF
TRBD1,-,TRBJ1-5,TRBV6-2/TRBV6-3,TGTGCCAGCAGCAAGAATCGTGACAGGGAACCTTATAGCAATCAGCCCCAGCATTTT,CASSKNRDREPYSNQPQHF
-,-,TRBJ2-5,TRBV18,TGTGCCAGCTCACCATTGAGGGAAGAGACCCAGTACTTC,CASSPLREETQYF
TRBD1,-,TRBJ2-1,TRBV6-6,TGTGCCAGCAGTTACAGACAGGGGAACAATGAGCAGTTCTTC,CASSYRQGNNEQFF
-,-,TRBJ1-1,TRBV7-9,TGTGCCAGCAGCTTAGGTGGCAGGGCGCCCGAAGCTTTCTTT,CASSLGGRAPEAFF
TRBD1,-,TRBJ1-2,TRBV29-1,TGCAGAGTTGGTCCTATCACAGGGGGCACTAACTATGGCTACACCTTC,CRVGPITGGTNYGYTF
-,-,TRBJ1-1,TRBV19,TGTGCCAGTAGTATGGGAGCCCCTGAAGCTTTCTTT,CASSMGAPEAFF
-,-,TRBJ1-5,TRBV28,TGTGCCAGCAGTCTCCAAGGCGGGAATCCCGGCCAGCCCCAGCATTTT,CASSLQGGNPGQPQHF
-,once,TRBJ1-5,TRBV18,TGTGCCAGCTCGCCGGGACTGCGCGATCAGCCCCAGCATTTT,CASSPGLRDQPQHF
TRBD2,-,TRBJ2-3,TRBV5-1,TGCGCCAGCAGCGTACGGGAGGGCCATTCAGATACGCAGTATTTT,CASSVREGHSDTQYF
TRBD2,-,TRBJ2-7,TRBV6-5,TGTGCCAGCAGCCGTGGACTAGCGGGGTCCTACGAGCAGTACTTC,CASSRGLAGSYEQYF
-,-,TRBJ1-1,TRBV5-1,TGCGCCAGCAGCTTGGTAGAGGGAGGGGGAACTGAAGCTTTCTTT,CASSLVEGGGTEAFF
-,-,TRBJ1-1,TRBV18,TGTGCCAGCTCACCCTCGGGGGAGAGAACTGAAGCTTTCTTT,CASSPSGERTEAFF
-,-,TRBJ2-2,TRBV3-1/TRBV3-2,TGTGCCAGCAGCCAAGAAGGCCTCCCAGGGTCCGGGGAGCTGTTTTTT,CASSQEGLPGSGELFF
-,once,TRBJ2-7,TRBV7-3,TGTGCCAGCAGCTTAACGACAACCTACGAGCAGTACTTC,CASSLTTTYEQYF
-,-,TRBJ1-1,TRBV18,TGTGCCAGCTCACCGCAGGGGTCGGTCACTGAAGCTTTCTTT,CASSPQGSVTEAFF
-,-,TRBJ2-3,TRBV6-1,TGTGCCAGCAGCCCAATGACAGATACGCAGTATTTT,CASSPMTDTQYF
-,-,TRBJ1-4,TRBV7-2,TGTGCCAGCAGCTTATCGGGGGGGGCTAATGAAAAACTGTTTTTT,CASSLSGGANEKLFF